The 20 T cell receptor beta chains presented below share a single source sample, sequenced in a study of Ad26.COV2.S vaccination and SARS-CoV-2 variants. Treatment in this sample: approximately 18 received Ad26.COV2.S at low or high dose, single or two shots; about 5 received placebo; per-sample allocation not given. Sampling happened 63 days after the first vaccine or placebo injection. Method: immunoSEQ multiplex PCR; TCRdb's copy keeps in-frame clones and lacks some. Seen here are 440,000 or so clones, about 90% observed once, and the top ten hold around 4.2%. The sequences come from peripheral blood, collected in a trial of Ad26.COV2.S vaccine versus placebo. These receptor sequences come from a person between 18 and 65 years old who received the Ad26.COV2.S COVID-19 vaccine or a placebo.

The CDR3 reads CASSADMNTEAFF. The CDR3 DNA is TGTGCCAGTAGTGCCGATATGAACACTGAAGCTTTCTTT. The chain couples TRBV19 to TRBJ1-1; no clear D gene. The CDR3 has 13 amino acids. Trimming took off 5 bases at V and 0 bases at J, with 7 bases between the two ends. The germline CDR1 and CDR2 sequences are LNHDA and SQIVND (reference sequence).

The gene calls are TRBV14 and TRBJ1-1; no clear D. CDR3 length: 14 amino acids. The V and J ends lost 8 bases and 4 bases respectively, with 17 bases between them. Germline loops: CDR1 SGHDN, CDR2 FVKESK. The CDR3 loop reads CASSRNPSGTEAFF. For the CDR3, the DNA is TGTGCCAGCTCAAGGAACCCCTCGGGCACTGAAGCTTTCTTT.

This chain joins TRBV6-2 or TRBV6-3 and TRBJ2-7; 10 positions agree with TRBD1. V gave up 2 bases and J gave up 2 bases; unmatched junction bases: 12. CDR3 size: 18 residues. Germline loops: CDR1 MNHEY, CDR2 SVGEGT. CDR3 loop: CASSYVVRAGQGTYEQYF. The CDR3 DNA follows: TGTGCCAGCAGTTACGTCGTTAGGGCGGGACAGGGGACCTACGAGCAGTACTTC.

The chain recombines TRBV2 with TRBJ2-5; D may be TRBD1 (7 bases). Germline CDR1 reads SNHLY; CDR2 reads FYNNEI. Trimming shortened V by 8 bases and J by 0 bases, and 16 bases separated the two germline ends. This CDR3 comprises 15 residues. This chain's CDR3 is CASGGQGTDQETQYF. DNA for the CDR3: TGTGCCAGCGGGGGGCAAGGGACAGACCAAGAGACCCAGTACTTC.

The chain has TRBV13 and TRBJ1-3; 11 bases agree with TRBD1. Germline values: CDR1 PRHDT, CDR2 FYEKMQ (reference sequence). This CDR3 region has 16 residues. V was clipped by 5 bases and J by 0 bases; unmatched bases: 3. In DNA form, the CDR3 reads TGTGCCAGCAGCCACGGGACAGGGGGCTCTGGAAACACCATATATTTT. This codes for CASSHGTGGSGNTIYF.

As regards this clone: One end of the junction fails to match germline, which may point to a read error. CDR3 region: CASSLGGGVNEQFF. The CDR3 DNA reads as TGTGCCAGCAGTTTGGGGGGCGGAGTCAATGAGCAGTTCTTC. The chain has TRBV5-4 and TRBJ2-1; the D gene could be TRBD1 or TRBD2 (6 bases each). Germline CDR1 is SGHNT and CDR2 is YYREEE (reference sequence). CDR3 length: 14 amino acids.

Only a few counts were recorded for this clone. The V call is TRBV29-1, the J call TRBJ1-5, with 9 bases lining up with TRBD1. From germline, CDR1 is SQVTM and CDR2 ANQGSEA. V shed 4 bases and J 2 bases; nucleotides not matched to a gene: 0. The CDR3 length is 13 residues. DNA for the CDR3: TGCAGCGTTGGGACAGGGGGCAATCAGCCCCAGCATTTT. Encoded protein: CSVGTGGNQPQHF.

The chain joins TRBV11-2 to TRBJ1-2; no firm D call. The V end lost 5 bases, the J end lost 3 bases, and 7 bases lay between the germline ends. The CDR3 runs to 12 residues. The germline V gene encodes CDR1 SGHAT and CDR2 FQNNGV. The CDR3 sequence: CASSTRDYGYTF. The CDR3 DNA is TGTGCCAGCAGCACAAGGGACTATGGCTACACCTTC.

The J gene is TRBJ2-1, the V gene TRBV5-5; D is possibly TRBD1 or TRBD2 (5 bases each). CDR3 length equals 15 residues. V dropped 4 bases and J dropped 4 bases, with 15 bases sitting between them. CDR1 and CDR2 (germline): SGHKS, YYEKEE (reference sequence). CDR3 residues: CASSGRDGLYNEQFF. CDR3 nucleotide sequence: TGTGCCAGCAGCGGCCGGGACGGATTATACAATGAGCAGTTCTTC.

With respect to this clone: Other DNA sequences in the sample encode the same CDR3. The chain has TRBV2 and TRBJ1-5; possibly TRBD1 for D (5 bases). Trimming pared 2 bases from V and 0 bases from J, leaving 5 bases between. Per the germline V gene, CDR1 is SNHLY and CDR2 is FYNNEI. The CDR3 spans 14 residues. The CDR3 region has the DNA TGTGCCAGCAGTGAACAGGGTAGCAATCAGCCCCAGCATTTT. Amino acid sequence: CASSEQGSNQPQHF.

The chain combines TRBV27 with TRBJ2-2; D call uncertain. V was shortened by 6 bases and J by 7 bases, with 9 bases between the two germline ends. The CDR3 has 12 residues. Germline V CDR1 and CDR2: MNHEY, SMNVEV (reference sequence). The DNA of the CDR3 is TGTGCCAGCAGACGCCCTGGCGGGGAGCTGTTTTTT. Its protein is CASRRPGGELFF.

The genes are TRBV7-3 and TRBJ2-1; D not resolved. Germline V gives CDR1 SGHTA, CDR2 FQGTGA. CDR3 length: 13 amino acids. V was shortened by 5 bases and J by 6 bases, with 11 bases between the two germline ends. CDR3 region: CASSPMPSNEQFF. DNA for the CDR3: TGTGCCAGCAGCCCAATGCCCTCCAATGAGCAGTTCTTC. Complete variable domain (other parts from reference TRBV7-3 and TRBJ2-1): GAGVSQTPSNKVTEKGKYVELRCDPISGHTALYWYRQSLGQGPEFLIYFQGTGAADDSGLPNDRFFAVRPEGSVSTLKIQRTERGDSAVYLCASSPMPSNEQFFGPGTRLTVL.

The chain recombines TRBV3-1 (or the pseudogene TRBV3-2) with TRBJ2-7; TRBD2 agrees at 9 bases. The CDR3 loop spans 15 amino acids. Germline V gene lookup returns CDR1 LGHDT and CDR2 YNNKEL (reference sequence). Unmatched junction bases numbered 7, after V lost 4 bases and J lost 3 bases. The CDR3 spells CASSLLRAGGYEQYF. CDR3 DNA sequence: TGTGCCAGCAGCCTCTTGCGAGCGGGAGGCTACGAGCAGTACTTC.

The gene calls are TRBV27 and TRBJ2-1; TRBD2 matches 7 bases. Germline CDR1 is MNHEY and CDR2 is SMNVEV (reference sequence). V shed 2 bases, J shed 7 bases, and the junction held 8 bases outside the gene matches. CDR3 length: 15 amino acids. The CDR3 reads CASSLRRERLNEQFF. The DNA of the CDR3 is TGTGCCAGCAGTTTACGGCGGGAGAGATTGAATGAGCAGTTCTTC.

The J gene is TRBJ2-7, the V gene TRBV6-2 or TRBV6-3; no clear D gene. V was pared by 2 bases and J by 5 bases, with 7 bases between. The CDR3 is 12 residues long. Germline values: CDR1 MNHEY, CDR2 SVGEGT. This CDR3 is CASSYTVNEQYF. In DNA form, the CDR3 reads TGTGCCAGCAGTTACACAGTTAACGAGCAGTACTTC.

This clone was seen a handful of times. The chain uses TRBV19 and TRBJ1-1; D ambiguous. CDR1 is LNHDA, CDR2 SQIVND, per germline (reference sequence). The V and J ends lost 7 bases and 1 base respectively, with 4 bases between them. This CDR3 is built from 11 residues. CDR3 region: CASNRNTEAFF. In nucleotides, the CDR3 is TGTGCCAGTAACAGGAACACTGAAGCTTTCTTT.

This rearrangement joins TRBV28 to TRBJ2-1, with D perhaps matching TRBD1 (6 bases). The CDR3 totals 14 residues. Per germline, CDR1 MDHEN and CDR2 SYDVKM. Trimming left V 3 bases short and J 2 bases short, with 8 bases between. The CDR3 spells CASSFTGTYNEQFF. CDR3 in DNA: TGTGCCAGCAGTTTCACAGGGACCTACAATGAGCAGTTCTTC.

The rearrangement uses TRBV3-1 (or the pseudogene TRBV3-2) and TRBJ2-3; D perhaps matches TRBD1 (6 bases). Between the trimmed V and J ends, which lost 4 bases and 9 bases, there was a span of 8 bases. The CDR3 covers 11 residues. Germline V gene lookup returns CDR1 LGHDT and CDR2 YNNKEL (reference sequence). CDR3 nucleotides: TGTGCCAGCAGCCGGGACACCACGCAGTATTTT. It translates to CASSRDTTQYF.

V is TRBV6-6 and J is TRBJ2-1; 7 bases match TRBD2. This CDR3 is 14 amino acids long. Trimming removed 4 bases from V and 9 bases from J; junction bases left unmatched: 9. CDR1 and CDR2 from the germline V gene are MNHNY and SVGAGI (reference sequence). The CDR3, as DNA: TGTGCCAGCAGTTTGGAGGGAGGGCCGACTGAGCAGTTCTTC. Its protein is CASSLEGGPTEQFF.

The J gene is TRBJ2-7, the V gene TRBV9; D possibly uses TRBD1 or TRBD2 (5 bases each). Between the trimmed V and J ends, which lost 4 bases and 1 base, there was a span of 18 bases. Germline CDR1 SGDLS, CDR2 YYNGEE. The CDR3 consists of 16 residues. The CDR3 DNA sequence: TGTGCCAGCAGCCCAACACTTTCGGGACCTTCCTACGAGCAGTACTTC. Translation: CASSPTLSGPSYEQYF.